This TCR beta chain was captured by sequencing in a study of beta chain features in type 1 diabetes. Sorted CD4+ subsets: naive, central memory, regulatory, stem cell-like memory (CD45RO/CCR7/CD25/CD127/CD95/CD27 panel). Notes on the study in general: Type 1 diabetes patients showed a moderate but significant shortening of TCRB CDR3s in all four CD4+ subsets. VDJ junctions from patients with type 1 diabetes contained fewer insertions and more deletions.

This clone was detected a few times. Its antigen is unknown. Reverse transcription of all isolated RNA meant that expressed TCRB transcripts were sequenced. Produced via immunoSEQ multiplex PCR; TCRdb's table is partial and in-frame only. The sample gives about 320,000 clones, about 15% of which show up once; 6.7% is in the top ten. The V end lost 6 bases, the J end lost 8 bases, and 13 bases lay between the germline ends. The CDR3 has 13 residues. In germline, CDR1 is SGHAT, CDR2 FQDESV (reference sequence). V and J are TRBV11-1 and TRBJ2-2, with a weak D call TRBD1 (5 bases). Sequencing was done on a sample of central memory CD4+ T cells from blood. The TCR comes from a man aged 30 to 45 in good health. The CDR3: CASSYAQGGELFF. CDR3 DNA sequence: TGTGCCAGCAGTTATGCGCAGGGAGGGGAGCTGTTTTTT.